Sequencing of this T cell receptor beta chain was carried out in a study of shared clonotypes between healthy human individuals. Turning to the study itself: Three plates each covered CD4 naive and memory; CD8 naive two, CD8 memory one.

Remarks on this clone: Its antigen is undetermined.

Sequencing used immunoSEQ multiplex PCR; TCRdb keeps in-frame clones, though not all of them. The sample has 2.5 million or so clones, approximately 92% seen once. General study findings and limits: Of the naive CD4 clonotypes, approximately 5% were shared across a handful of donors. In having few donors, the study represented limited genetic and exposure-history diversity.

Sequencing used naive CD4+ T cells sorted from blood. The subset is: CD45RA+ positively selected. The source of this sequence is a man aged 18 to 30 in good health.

This CDR3 reads CASSIPTGRTGELFF. CDR3 nucleotide sequence: TGTGCCAGTAGTATACCCACAGGGCGCACCGGGGAGCTGTTTTTT. The V gene is TRBV19, the J gene TRBJ2-2; D may be TRBD1 (6 bases). Trimming pared 2 bases from V and 4 bases from J, leaving 11 bases between. This CDR3 region has 15 residues. Germline assignment: CDR1 LNHDA and CDR2 SQIVND (reference sequence).